This T cell receptor (beta chain) came from a study of T cell repertoires in aging, cancer and after chemotherapy. V shed 2 bases and J 2 bases; nucleotides not matched to a gene: 10. The CDR3 has 17 residues. Germline V gene lookup returns CDR1 MNHEY and CDR2 SVGAGI. A mixed TRB-A/B primer pool amplified rearranged TRB by multiplex touch-down PCR. Via MiXCR, TCRdb re-called the multiplex PCR reads, giving one row per CDR3 protein. The sample yields about 2,000 distinct CDR3 sequences, 30% to 35% seen once. A few counts support this clonotype. Amplification of TCR beta used genomic DNA extracted from peripheral blood.

Sample: blood. This TCR was sampled from a human donor with a blood cancer. The V gene is TRBV6-5, the J gene TRBJ2-3, with 7 positions matching TRBD1. The CDR3 DNA is TGTGCCAGCAGTTACACCCCTTCGACAGGGTTCACAGATACGCAGTATTTT. It yields the protein CASSYTPSTGFTDTQYF.